Each of the 25 T cell receptor beta chains below was sequenced from the same sample in a study of shared T cell receptors in the human thymus. Here immunoSEQ multiplex PCR was the method, and the copy in TCRdb shows in-frame clones only, minus some. The sample records about 660,000 clones, 87% being singletons. These data are also associated with another study on human thymus T cells.

The sequenced sample was thymocytes. The receptors were gathered from a boy under three years old with a congenital heart defect.

The chain combines TRBV6-5 with TRBJ1-4; D is ambiguous. Germline CDR1 and CDR2: MNHEY and SVGAGI. The CDR3 covers 13 residues. The germline V and J ends were trimmed by 2 bases and 7 bases, with 8 bases remaining between them. CDR3 sequence: CASSYRPGEKLFF. CDR3 coding DNA: TGTGCCAGCAGTTACCGCCCGGGTGAAAAACTGTTTTTT.

The chain uses TRBV28 and TRBJ1-2; D uncertain. Germline assignment: CDR1 MDHEN and CDR2 SYDVKM. The CDR3 is made up of 12 amino acids. Trimming stripped 11 bases from V and 0 bases from J, with 10 bases between. The CDR3 sequence is CAAKGANYGYTF. Written as DNA, the CDR3 is TGTGCCGCCAAGGGAGCTAACTATGGCTACACCTTC.

V usage is TRBV29-1 and J usage is TRBJ2-1, with 9 bases lining up with TRBD2. The CDR3 contains 14 residues. V trimming: 3 bases; J trimming: 7 bases; junction bases outside the gene matches: 7. Germline V gene sequence: CDR1 SQVTM, CDR2 ANQGSEA. CDR3 bases: TGCAGCGTTGATATTAGCGGGAGAGATAATGAGCAGTTCTTC. Translation gives CSVDISGRDNEQFF.

This clone was seen once. The rearrangement joins TRBV19 to TRBJ1-5, with D possibly matching TRBD1 (6 bases). Germline V gene sequence: CDR1 LNHDA, CDR2 SQIVND (reference sequence). Trimming removed 3 bases at V and 1 base at J, with 13 bases between. This CDR3 has 16 amino acids. This chain's CDR3 is CASSIGQGRSNQPQHF. CDR3 sequence (DNA): TGTGCCAGTAGTATCGGCCAGGGGAGAAGCAATCAGCCCCAGCATTTT.

The rearrangement joins TRBV10-3 to TRBJ2-2; D not resolved. Germline V gene lookup returns CDR1 ENHRY and CDR2 SYGVKD. V gave up 4 bases and J gave up 5 bases, with 5 bases separating them. This CDR3 is built from 12 residues. The CDR3 here is CAISGSTGELFF. The CDR3 coding sequence is TGTGCCATCAGTGGTTCAACCGGGGAGCTGTTTTTT.

The V and J genes are TRBV27 and TRBJ1-3; perhaps TRBD1 as D (6 bases). Trimming pared 6 bases from V and 0 bases from J, leaving 21 bases between. CDR1 and CDR2 from the germline V gene are MNHEY and SMNVEV (reference sequence). The CDR3 length is 18 residues. Written as DNA, the CDR3 is TGTGCCAGCAGACCATTAGACAGGTCCGCGTCCTCTGGAAACACCATATATTTT. Its translation is CASRPLDRSASSGNTIYF.

This rearrangement joins TRBV6-4 to TRBJ1-6; 9 bases are shared with TRBD1. V gave up 3 bases and J gave up 7 bases; unmatched junction bases: 4. The germline V gene has CDR1 MRHNA and CDR2 SNTAGT. The CDR3 consists of 15 residues. Here the CDR3 DNA reads TGTGCCAGCAGTGAGGACGGGACAGGGAATTCACCCCTCCACTTT. It codes for CASSEDGTGNSPLHF.

This clone was seen a handful of times. DNA for the CDR3: TGTGCCAGTAGTATTAGCCTCCGATCTGGAAACACCATATATTTT. Translating gives CASSISLRSGNTIYF. This chain connects TRBV19 to TRBJ1-3; D gene unclear. CDR1 and CDR2 from the germline V gene are LNHDA and SQIVND (reference sequence). Trimming removed 3 bases at V and 1 base at J, with 10 bases between. The CDR3 covers 15 residues.

The gene calls are TRBV28 and TRBJ2-3; D might be TRBD2 (5 bases). This CDR3 contains 14 residues. Per the germline V gene, CDR1 is MDHEN and CDR2 is SYDVKM. Between the trimmed V and J ends, which lost 5 bases and 0 bases, there was a span of 9 bases. Here the CDR3 DNA reads TGTGCCAGCAGTCCCCGGAGGAGCACAGATACGCAGTATTTT. It encodes CASSPRRSTDTQYF.

The genes are TRBV14 and TRBJ1-4; D gene uncertain. Between the trimmed V and J ends, which lost 0 bases and 6 bases, there was a span of 17 bases. The germline V gene encodes CDR1 SGHDN and CDR2 FVKESK. This CDR3 spans 17 amino acids. The chain's CDR3 is CASSQDRVSSGDEKLFF. CDR3 sequence (DNA): TGTGCCAGCAGCCAAGATCGTGTCAGCTCCGGGGATGAAAAACTGTTTTTT.

V and J are TRBV10-1 and TRBJ2-1; TRBD2 agrees at 13 bases. J was trimmed by 4 bases and V by 3 bases; bases with no gene match: 15. The germline CDR1 and CDR2 sequences are WNHNN and SYGVQD (reference sequence). The CDR3 spans 20 residues. The CDR3 reads CASSDGGTSGTISPYNEQFF. The CDR3 DNA sequence: TGCGCCAGCAGTGATGGGGGGACTAGCGGGACGATATCCCCATACAATGAGCAGTTCTTC.

The chain employs TRBV12-5 and TRBJ2-1, with TRBD2 identical over 16 bases. V lost 3 bases and J lost 8; bases outside the gene matches: 10. There are 18 residues in the CDR3. Germline-derived CDR1 and CDR2 are LGHNT and FRNRAP. The CDR3 DNA sequence: TGTGCTAGTGGTTTCCCCGGGACTAGCGGGAGGGAGGGAGATGAGCAGTTCTTC. It translates to CASGFPGTSGREGDEQFF.

The chain employs TRBV28 and TRBJ1-4; a possible D gene is TRBD1 (6 bases). CDR3 length: 14 residues. The germline CDR1 and CDR2 sequences are MDHEN and SYDVKM. Between the trimmed V and J ends, which lost 11 bases and 1 base, there was a span of 14 bases. In DNA, the CDR3 is TGTGCCGGGGGGGGCGCGGAAACTAATGAAAAACTGTTTTTT. It yields the protein CAGGGAETNEKLFF.

The chain couples TRBV4-2 to TRBJ2-5, with TRBD1 identical over 9 bases. This CDR3 comprises 17 residues. V lost 0 bases and J lost 1; bases outside the gene matches: 6. Germline lookup yields CDR1 LGHNA and CDR2 YNFKEQ. CDR3 sequence reads: CASSQEGGQGTQETQYF. The CDR3 nucleotides read TGTGCCAGCAGCCAAGAGGGAGGACAGGGGACCCAAGAGACCCAGTACTTC.

The genes are TRBV9 and TRBJ2-3; 8 nucleotides line up with TRBD2. The V gene's germline CDR1 is SGDLS and CDR2 YYNGEE. The length of the CDR3 is 17 residues. The V gene end was trimmed by 0 bases and the J gene end by 5 bases; junction bases not matched to a gene: 11. The CDR3 DNA follows: TGTGCCAGCAGCGTAGAGCTGTCAAGCGGGGGATTAGATACGCAGTATTTT. Its translation: CASSVELSSGGLDTQYF.

The chain links TRBV6-5 to TRBJ2-7; no reliable D call. Trimming stripped 4 bases from V and 3 bases from J, with 10 bases between. The CDR3 length is 13 residues. Germline CDR1 MNHEY, CDR2 SVGAGI. CDR3 sequence: CASSFSGGYEQYF. The CDR3 nucleotides read TGTGCCAGCAGTTTCTCCGGCGGCTACGAGCAGTACTTC.

The CDR3 loop is CASSSPITFYEQYF. The CDR3 DNA follows: TGTGCCAGCAGCTCACCTATAACCTTCTACGAGCAGTACTTC. This sequence joins TRBV7-9 and TRBJ2-7, with D uncertain. V lost 4 bases to trimming and J lost 3 bases, with 13 bases between them. CDR1 and CDR2 from the germline V gene are SEHNR and FQNEAQ (reference sequence). The CDR3 is 14 residues long. Based on the CDR3 plus reference TRBV7-9 and TRBJ2-7, the full variable domain is DTGVSQNPRHKITKRGQNVTFRCDPISEHNRLYWYRQTLGQGPEFLTYFQNEAQLEKSRLLSDRFSAERPKGSFSTLEIQRTEQGDSAMYLCASSSPITFYEQYFGPGTRLTVT.

The rearrangement joins TRBV28 to TRBJ2-3; D is unresolved. The CDR3 has 14 residues. Germline CDR1 MDHEN, CDR2 SYDVKM. V was cut by 5 bases and J by 2 bases, with 11 bases left in between. Written as DNA, the CDR3 is TGTGCCAGCAGTCCGACTGAGAACACAGATACGCAGTATTTT. Translation: CASSPTENTDTQYF.

Note on this clone: One junction end disagrees with the germline gene, perhaps due to a read error. At the DNA level, this CDR3 is encoded by other sequences in the same sample as well. The CDR3: CASSDRPLNSPLHF. The CDR3 DNA follows: TGTGCCAGCAGTGACCGTCCTCTTAATTCCCCCCTCCACTTT. The V gene is TRBV2, the J gene TRBJ1-6; D remains unclear. The CDR3 length is 14 residues. Germline loops: CDR1 SNHLY, CDR2 FYNNEI.

The J gene is TRBJ1-5, the V gene TRBV29-1; 7 bases agree with TRBD1. Germline loops: CDR1 SQVTM, CDR2 ANQGSEA. V lost 5 bases and J lost 0; bases outside the gene matches: 10. The CDR3 consists of 16 residues. CDR3 nucleotide sequence: TGCAGCGTTAGGGTAGCAGGGGGTGATAGCAATCAGCCCCAGCATTTT. Translating it yields CSVRVAGGDSNQPQHF.

This clone was recorded once. This sequence joins TRBV7-2 and TRBJ2-7; D possibly corresponds to TRBD1 (5 bases). CDR1 and CDR2 from the germline V gene are SGHTA and FQGNSA. Trimming pared 1 base from V and 0 bases from J, leaving 16 bases between. The length of the CDR3 is 17 residues. In nucleotides, the CDR3 is TGTGCCAGCAGCTTAGACCTTCAAGACAGCCTCTCCTACGAGCAGTACTTC. Protein product: CASSLDLQDSLSYEQYF.

The chain uses TRBV30 and TRBJ2-7; TRBD1 matches at 11 bases. V was clipped by 7 bases and J by 6 bases; unmatched bases: 8. Germline values: CDR1 GTSNPN, CDR2 SVGIG (reference sequence). The CDR3 consists of 13 residues. Here the CDR3 reads CAFQGQGVVEQYF. CDR3 nucleotides: TGTGCCTTCCAGGGACAGGGGGTGGTCGAGCAGTACTTC.

This chain connects TRBV19 to TRBJ2-1; 13 bases are shared with TRBD2. The V gene end was trimmed by 5 bases and the J gene end by 5 bases; junction bases not matched to a gene: 9. The CDR3 runs to 17 residues. Per the germline V gene, CDR1 is LNHDA and CDR2 is SQIVND (reference sequence). DNA for the CDR3: TGTGCCAGTAGTCCGACTAGCGGGGGGCCTAAGGACAATGAGCAGTTCTTC. Its protein is CASSPTSGGPKDNEQFF. The entire variable domain, with the rest obtained from reference TRBV19 and TRBJ2-1, is as follows: DGGITQSPKYLFRKEGQNVTLSCEQNLNHDAMYWYRQDPGQGLRLIYYSQIVNDFQKGDIAEGYSVSREKKESFPLTVTSAQKNPTAFYLCASSPTSGGPKDNEQFFGPGTRLTVL.

This sequence joins TRBV2 and TRBJ2-2, with 8 bases fitting TRBD2. Trimming took 8 bases from V and 6 from J; bases not matched to a gene: 5. The CDR3 runs to 13 residues. The germline V gene has CDR1 SNHLY and CDR2 FYNNEI. CDR3 nucleotide sequence: TGTGCCAGCTGGAGCGGGGGATCCGGGGAGCTGTTTTTT. As protein: CASWSGGSGELFF.

The chain has TRBV7-2 and TRBJ2-7; TRBD2 matches 7 bases. The CDR3 is 13 amino acids. Germline V gives CDR1 SGHTA, CDR2 FQGNSA. V was pared by 4 bases and J by 0 bases, with 0 bases of the junction left unmatched. DNA of the CDR3: TGTGCCAGCAGCTGGGACTACTCCTACGAGCAGTACTTC. As protein: CASSWDYSYEQYF.